Listed below are T cell receptor beta chains from one sample, sequenced in a study of blood T cell repertoires in COVID-19. The repertoire was sequenced with immunoSEQ multiplex PCR; TCRdb's copy has only in-frame clones and lacks some. The sample yields 80,000 to 100,000 clones, 90% seen once. Sequencing was carried out using peripheral blood. These receptors originate from a man between 60 and 75 years old with acute or convalescent COVID-19. Each CDR3 is given without its conserved first and last residue. Fields, in order: V gene, CDR3 length, J gene, CDR3 protein.

v_gene: TRBV5-4; len: 13; j_gene: TRBJ1-2; CDR3aa: ASSFGQQPNYGYT
v_gene: TRBV15; len: 15; j_gene: TRBJ2-3; CDR3aa: ATSREAGGLNTDTQY
v_gene: TRBV19; len: 12; j_gene: TRBJ1-2; CDR3aa: ASRAGQGNYGYT
v_gene: TRBV6-2/TRBV6-3; len: 13; j_gene: TRBJ1-2; CDR3aa: ASSYSHREGYGYT
v_gene: TRBV3-1/TRBV3-2; len: 12; j_gene: TRBJ1-1; CDR3aa: ASSQDFMANEAF
v_gene: TRBV7-9; len: 13; j_gene: TRBJ1-5; CDR3aa: ASSPRSGGGQPQH
v_gene: TRBV7-9; len: 12; j_gene: TRBJ1-5; CDR3aa: ASSRGTGDQPQH
v_gene: TRBV4-1; len: 13; j_gene: TRBJ2-3; CDR3aa: ASSQDGLNTDTQY
v_gene: TRBV19; len: 12; j_gene: TRBJ1-5; CDR3aa: ATRDRGLAQPQH
v_gene: TRBV27; len: 14; j_gene: TRBJ2-7; CDR3aa: ASRTKVGQGSYEQY
v_gene: TRBV12-3/TRBV12-4; len: 11; j_gene: TRBJ2-1; CDR3aa: ASSSLLAGEQF
v_gene: TRBV15; len: 17; j_gene: TRBJ1-5; CDR3aa: ATSSFLGTPGYSNQPQH
v_gene: TRBV5-1; len: 9; j_gene: TRBJ2-7; CDR3aa: ASSLLGEQY
v_gene: TRBV6-5; len: 11; j_gene: TRBJ1-1; CDR3aa: ASCNRGYTEAF
v_gene: TRBV12-3/TRBV12-4; len: 11; j_gene: TRBJ1-2; CDR3aa: ASSFGGVHGYT
v_gene: TRBV4-1; len: 14; j_gene: TRBJ2-1; CDR3aa: ASSQGGQRTYNEQF
v_gene: TRBV5-1; len: 13; j_gene: TRBJ1-2; CDR3aa: ASSPGTGGVDGYT
v_gene: TRBV19; len: 13; j_gene: TRBJ1-2; CDR3aa: ASSGGQTFIYGYT
v_gene: TRBV6-1; len: 14; j_gene: TRBJ1-2; CDR3aa: ASSESADQGKGGYT
v_gene: TRBV12-5; len: 12; j_gene: TRBJ1-2; CDR3aa: ASGLVPGMYGYT
v_gene: TRBV5-4; len: 13; j_gene: TRBJ1-2; CDR3aa: ASSSGDRGHYGYT
v_gene: TRBV6-5; len: 11; j_gene: TRBJ2-2; CDR3aa: AIGLPGTGELF
v_gene: TRBV12-5; len: 12; j_gene: TRBJ1-2; CDR3aa: ASGFLDRNYGYT
v_gene: TRBV18; len: 11; j_gene: TRBJ2-1; CDR3aa: ASLLAGVNEQF
v_gene: TRBV19; len: 17; j_gene: TRBJ1-2; CDR3aa: ASSTATGTDLFFLYGYT
v_gene: TRBV18; len: 12; j_gene: TRBJ1-1; CDR3aa: ASSFQGVMAEAF
v_gene: TRBV7-9; len: 14; j_gene: TRBJ1-3; CDR3aa: ASSQWGSLSGNTIY
v_gene: TRBV19; len: 11; j_gene: TRBJ1-5; CDR3aa: ASSIGPSQPQH
v_gene: TRBV5-1; len: 12; j_gene: TRBJ1-2; CDR3aa: ASSAEPTGGGYT
v_gene: TRBV7-2; len: 13; j_gene: TRBJ2-2; CDR3aa: ASSLEAVSTGELF
v_gene: TRBV5-1; len: 11; j_gene: TRBJ2-3; CDR3aa: ASSGGSTDTQY
v_gene: TRBV6-4; len: 15; j_gene: TRBJ1-4; CDR3aa: ASTPSRGKGTNEKLF
v_gene: TRBV3-1/TRBV3-2; len: 14; j_gene: TRBJ1-2; CDR3aa: ASSHTGTDLGYGYT
v_gene: TRBV7-9; len: 15; j_gene: TRBJ1-3; CDR3aa: ASSSDNRVMGGNTIY
v_gene: TRBV5-6; len: 13; j_gene: TRBJ2-5; CDR3aa: ASSNPRGSAETQY
v_gene: TRBV5-1; len: 11; j_gene: TRBJ2-1; CDR3aa: ASSLEGGDEQF
v_gene: TRBV2; len: 16; j_gene: TRBJ2-4; CDR3aa: ASSGEQGVPIAKNIQY
v_gene: TRBV6-1; len: 12; j_gene: TRBJ1-5; CDR3aa: ASSENTGNQPQH
v_gene: TRBV7-2; len: 12; j_gene: TRBJ2-5; CDR3aa: ASSLQATQETQY
v_gene: TRBV2; len: 12; j_gene: TRBJ1-5; CDR3aa: ASTPSKSNQPQH